This TCR beta chain was retrieved from a study of blood T cells in healthy people across ages. The V gene end was trimmed by 7 bases and the J gene end by 6 bases; junction bases not matched to a gene: 11. From germline, CDR1 is GTSNPN and CDR2 SVGIG (reference sequence). This CDR3 has 14 amino acids. Next came a second PCR, run for about 6 to 11 cycles, which used a sample-barcoded 5' primer along with a J-beta primer mix. TCRdb independently ran MiXCR on the 5' RACE reads; one entry per CDR3 protein. The repertoire has over 550,000 distinct CDR3 sequences, approximately 30% of them found once; the top ten carry around a sixth. The authors isolated at least 6 million PBMCs per sample. Extraction yielded at least 6 micrograms of total RNA per sample.

The chain combines TRBV30 with TRBJ1-2; 10 nucleotides match TRBD1. The TCR was taken from a woman older than 75 in good health. The sample comprised blood. CDR3 coding DNA: TGTGCCTTCTCGGTGGGACAGGGGATTAATGGCTACACCTTC. Amino acids: CAFSVGQGINGYTF.